The 25 T cell receptor beta chains listed next were all sequenced from one sample in a study of T cell responses to AZD1222 COVID-19 vaccine. Using immunoSEQ multiplex PCR, the repertoire was profiled, and TCRdb retains in-frame clones only, with some absent. Here the sample spans some 190,000 clones, roughly 88% being singletons. The material sequenced was peripheral blood, taken on day 0 of AZD1222 vaccination. Every receptor here comes from an adult in good health.

The rearrangement joins TRBV5-4 to TRBJ2-3, with 10 bases identical to TRBD1. Germline-derived CDR1 and CDR2 are SGHNT and YYREEE (reference sequence). The V gene end was trimmed by 2 bases and the J gene end by 1 base; junction bases not matched to a gene: 4. The CDR3 sequence is 16 residues long. The CDR3 region has the DNA TGTGCCAGCAGCTTCTGGACAGGGGGGGGCACAGATACGCAGTATTTT. Its translation is CASSFWTGGGTDTQYF.

This chain connects TRBV5-8 to TRBJ1-5; 7 bases line up with TRBD1. CDR1 is SGHTS, CDR2 YDEGEE, per germline. CDR3 size: 15 residues. V lost 2 bases, J lost 1 base, and 3 bases stayed unmatched. The CDR3 bases are TGTGCCAGCAGCTTAAGGGGGCCAAGCAATCAGCCCCAGCATTTT. Translation: CASSLRGPSNQPQHF.

This chain connects TRBV11-2 to TRBJ1-1; D gene ambiguous. The CDR3 spans 13 residues. V gave up 5 bases and J gave up 7 bases, with 14 bases separating them. Germline CDR1 and CDR2: SGHAT and FQNNGV. The CDR3 loop reads CASSTRTAFEAFF. The CDR3, as DNA: TGTGCCAGCAGCACCCGGACGGCCTTTGAAGCTTTCTTT.

This chain joins TRBV2 and TRBJ1-6; D possibly corresponds to TRBD1 (6 bases). V lost 5 bases to trimming and J lost 2 bases, with 10 bases between them. This CDR3 comprises 15 residues. CDR1 SNHLY and CDR2 FYNNEI come from the germline V gene. In DNA, the CDR3 is TGTGCCAGCAGTCCCAGGGACACCTATAATTCACCCCTCCACTTT. Protein product: CASSPRDTYNSPLHF.

This chain connects TRBV7-9 to TRBJ1-3; no firm D call. Germline V gene sequence: CDR1 SEHNR, CDR2 FQNEAQ (reference sequence). V was trimmed by 5 bases and J by 0 bases, leaving 14 bases between them. The CDR3 runs 16 residues. The CDR3 sequence is CASSQTGRISGNTIYF. In DNA, the CDR3 is TGTGCCAGCAGCCAAACGGGGAGAATCTCTGGAAACACCATATATTTT.

V and J are TRBV27 and TRBJ2-7, with D uncertain. The CDR3 covers 11 residues. Germline assignment: CDR1 MNHEY and CDR2 SMNVEV (reference sequence). The V end was cut by 4 bases, the J end by 1 base, with 2 bases between. The CDR3 spells CASSSSYEQYF. CDR3 in DNA: TGTGCCAGCAGTTCGTCCTACGAGCAGTACTTC.

The V gene is TRBV24-1, the J gene TRBJ1-4, with unresolved D. The CDR3 sequence is 13 residues long. V was cut by 6 bases and J by 7 bases, with 11 bases left in between. CDR1 is KGHDR, CDR2 SFDVKD, per germline. The CDR3 nucleotides read TGTGCCACCAGTAGCCAGATAGGTGAAAAACTGTTTTTT. This gives the protein CATSSQIGEKLFF.

A single count supports this clone. The genes are TRBV11-2 and TRBJ1-3; the D is unclear. Germline V gene data show CDR1 as SGHAT and CDR2 as FQNNGV. V was cut by 1 base and J by 0 bases, with 13 bases left in between. The CDR3 has 17 residues. The CDR3 is CASSLVWGLDSGNTIYF. The CDR3 DNA is TGTGCCAGCAGCTTAGTGTGGGGTCTTGACTCTGGAAACACCATATATTTT.

This clone showed up just once. V gene TRBV6-5 combines with J gene TRBJ1-1; maybe TRBD1 (5 bases). V lost 3 bases to trimming and J lost 4 bases, with 12 bases between them. CDR3 size: 14 residues. Germline values: CDR1 MNHEY, CDR2 SVGAGI. CDR3 in DNA: TGTGCCAGCAGTTATGGGGGAGTGGGCACTGAAGCTTTCTTT. This translates into CASSYGGVGTEAFF.

The gene calls are TRBV3-1 (or the pseudogene TRBV3-2) and TRBJ1-5; maybe TRBD1 (6 bases). Trimming left V 4 bases short and J 11 bases short, with 15 bases between. The CDR3 sequence is 13 residues long. Per germline, CDR1 LGHDT and CDR2 YNNKEL (reference sequence). CDR3 in amino acids: CASSRTDDTSQHF. The DNA of the CDR3 is TGTGCCAGCAGCCGGACAGACGATACGTCCCAGCATTTT.

The chain employs TRBV25-1 and TRBJ1-2; a weak D match, TRBD1 (6 bases). Germline V gene lookup returns CDR1 MGHDK and CDR2 SYGVNS. V was pared by 0 bases and J by 3 bases, with 14 bases between. The CDR3 is 16 residues long. The CDR3 sequence is CASSEYRGGADYGYTF. As DNA, the CDR3 is TGTGCCAGCAGTGAATATAGGGGGGGCGCCGACTATGGCTACACCTTC.

The CDR3 sequence is CASSPPGQGAMNTEAFF. The CDR3 DNA reads as TGTGCCAGCTCACCTCCGGGACAGGGGGCCATGAACACTGAAGCTTTCTTT. This sequence joins TRBV18 and TRBJ1-1; TRBD1 matches at 12 bases. Germline V lookup: CDR1 KGHSH, CDR2 LQKENI. The V segment lost 3 bases and the J segment 0 bases; nucleotides outside the gene matches: 5. This CDR3 contains 17 residues.

The J gene is TRBJ1-5, the V gene TRBV30; D uncertain. CDR1 GTSNPN and CDR2 SVGIG come from the germline V gene (reference sequence). V gave up 1 base and J gave up 0 bases, with 16 bases separating them. The CDR3 is 17 residues long. The CDR3 DNA is TGTGCCTGGAGTGCAGGACCAATCCCAAATAGCAATCAGCCCCAGCATTTT. It is translated as CAWSAGPIPNSNQPQHF.

The gene calls are TRBV9 and TRBJ1-3; D possibly corresponds to TRBD1 (5 bases). This CDR3 is built from 16 residues. The V end lost 4 bases, the J end lost 0 bases, and 14 bases lay between the germline ends. Germline loops: CDR1 SGDLS, CDR2 YYNGEE. This CDR3 reads CASSRGGGNSGNTIYF. Here the CDR3 DNA reads TGTGCCAGCAGCAGGGGTGGCGGCAACTCTGGAAACACCATATATTTT.

CDR3 sequence: CASSLARGRGATNTGELFF. CDR3 sequence (DNA): TGTGCCAGCAGCTTAGCGCGGGGTCGGGGGGCCACGAACACCGGGGAGCTGTTTTTT. The genes are TRBV7-6 and TRBJ2-2; tentatively, D is TRBD2 (7 bases). Trimming cost V 0 bases and J 0 bases, with 17 bases left between them. Germline V gene sequence: CDR1 SGHVS, CDR2 FNYEAQ. The CDR3 sequence is 19 residues long.

The genes are TRBV2 and TRBJ2-4; the match to TRBD1 covers 10 bases. V gave up 3 bases and J gave up 6 bases; unmatched junction bases: 5. This CDR3 is 15 amino acids long. Germline lookup yields CDR1 SNHLY and CDR2 FYNNEI. This CDR3 is CASSEDRGFLNIQYF. The CDR3 region has the DNA TGTGCCAGCAGTGAGGACAGGGGGTTCCTAAACATTCAGTACTTC.

The chain joins TRBV2 to TRBJ1-3, with D uncertain. The CDR3 is 13 amino acids. V lost 7 bases and J lost 0, with 7 bases in between. Germline V gene sequence: CDR1 SNHLY, CDR2 FYNNEI. Here the CDR3 reads CASKSSSGNTIYF. The CDR3 DNA sequence: TGTGCCAGCAAAAGTAGCTCTGGAAACACCATATATTTT.

The chain links TRBV12-5 to TRBJ2-3, with unresolved D. Germline-derived CDR1 and CDR2 are LGHNT and FRNRAP. V was pared by 5 bases and J by 6 bases, with 15 bases between. The CDR3 is 14 amino acids. The CDR3 region is CASGPPTPVDTQYF. CDR3 sequence (DNA): TGTGCTAGTGGTCCCCCCACGCCCGTGGATACGCAGTATTTT.

This clone was recorded only once. V is TRBV28 and J is TRBJ2-7; TRBD1 might be the D (5 bases). Trimming removed 4 bases from V and 3 bases from J, with 13 bases in between. CDR3 length: 14 amino acids. Germline V gene lookup returns CDR1 MDHEN and CDR2 SYDVKM. The CDR3 DNA sequence: TGTGCCAGCAGTTCTCAGGGTGGGATCTACGAGCAGTACTTC. This codes for CASSSQGGIYEQYF.

J is TRBJ1-5 and V is TRBV30; D not certain. The germline V and J ends were trimmed by 1 base and 5 bases, with 12 bases remaining between them. CDR1 and CDR2 (germline): GTSNPN, SVGIG (reference sequence). The CDR3 runs to 14 residues. CDR3 residues: CAWSGAARYQPQHF. CDR3 DNA sequence: TGTGCCTGGAGTGGGGCAGCCCGTTATCAGCCCCAGCATTTT.

V gene TRBV7-6 combines with J gene TRBJ2-3; the match to TRBD2 covers 10 bases. V gave up 8 bases and J gave up 2 bases; unmatched junction bases: 13. CDR1 is SGHVS and CDR2 is FNYEAQ in the germline V gene. CDR3 size: 17 residues. The CDR3 sequence: CASQRRKLAGITDTQYF. CDR3 nucleotides: TGTGCCAGCCAGAGAAGAAAACTAGCGGGGATCACAGATACGCAGTATTTT.

The sample holds one count of this clone. V usage is TRBV10-2 and J usage is TRBJ2-3, with D possibly TRBD2 on 5 matching bases. The V gene's germline CDR1 is WSHSY and CDR2 SAAADI. CDR3 length: 14 residues. Trimming took 8 bases from V and 2 from J, leaving 14 bases between them. The CDR3 bases are TGCGCCAGCCTCCTCGGACTTCACACAGATACGCAGTATTTT. Its translation: CASLLGLHTDTQYF.

The CDR3 loop is CASSAGYGYTF. The CDR3 DNA reads as TGTGCCAGTAGCGCAGGCTATGGCTACACCTTC. The chain recombines TRBV19 with TRBJ1-2; D not resolved. Trimming took off 6 bases at V and 4 bases at J, with 6 bases between the two ends. Germline V gives CDR1 LNHDA, CDR2 SQIVND (reference sequence). The CDR3 covers 11 residues.

The V call is TRBV5-5, the J call TRBJ1-4; D is perhaps TRBD1 (5 bases). This CDR3 is built from 14 residues. V lost 2 bases and J 8 bases, leaving 13 bases between the germline ends. Per germline, CDR1 SGHKS and CDR2 YYEKEE (reference sequence). The CDR3 sequence is CASSLYQGSEKLFF. The CDR3 nucleotides read TGTGCCAGCAGCTTATATCAGGGATCGGAAAAACTGTTTTTT.

The CDR3 is CASSLVSPGEANVLTF. In DNA form, the CDR3 reads TGTGCCAGCAGCTTAGTCTCACCCGGGGAGGCCAACGTCCTGACTTTC. This chain joins TRBV7-9 and TRBJ2-6; maybe TRBD2 (5 bases). The V and J ends lost 1 base and 6 bases respectively, with 13 bases between them. Germline V gene sequence: CDR1 SEHNR, CDR2 FQNEAQ (reference sequence). The CDR3 spans 16 residues.